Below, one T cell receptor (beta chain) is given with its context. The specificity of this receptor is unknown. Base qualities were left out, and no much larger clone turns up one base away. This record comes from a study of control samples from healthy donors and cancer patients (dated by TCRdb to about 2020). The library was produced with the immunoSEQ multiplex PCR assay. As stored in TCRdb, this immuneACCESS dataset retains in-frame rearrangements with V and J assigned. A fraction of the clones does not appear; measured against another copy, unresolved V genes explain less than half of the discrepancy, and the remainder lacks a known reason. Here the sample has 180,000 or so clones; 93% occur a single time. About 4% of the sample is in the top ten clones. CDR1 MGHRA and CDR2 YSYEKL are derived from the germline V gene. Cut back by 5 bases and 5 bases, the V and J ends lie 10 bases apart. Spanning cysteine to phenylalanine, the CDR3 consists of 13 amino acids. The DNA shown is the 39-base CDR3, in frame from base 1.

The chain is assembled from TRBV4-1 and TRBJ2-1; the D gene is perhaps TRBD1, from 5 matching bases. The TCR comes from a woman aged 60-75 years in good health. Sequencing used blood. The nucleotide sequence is TGCGCCAGCAGCGCACAGGTTCACAATGAGCAGTTCTTC. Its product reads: CASSAQVHNEQFF.